The entry below describes one TCR beta chain. These data are taken from a study of blood T cell repertoires in COVID-19. Study-level information: There were acute and convalescent COVID-19 samples, and they came from the United States, Italy and Spain. T cells, B-cell-depleted T cells, or PBMCs provided the cDNA or gDNA that served as material.

In the authors' methods: Reference gene primer amplification gave nucleated cell count estimates. Repertoires were generated with immunoSEQ multiplex PCR, while TCRdb's copy carries only in-frame clones and drops some. V and J calls and clone size are given by that table; D and trimming were obtained from the DNA. The sample yields under 150,000 clones, 65% to 85% seen once. Germline V gene sequence: CDR1 MNHEY, CDR2 SMNVEV (reference sequence). The length of the CDR3 is 15 residues. V was shortened by 4 bases and J by 4 bases, with 13 bases between the two germline ends. The sample taken for sequencing was peripheral blood. This sequence was found in a woman aged 80 or over with acute or convalescent COVID-19. The chain employs TRBV27 and TRBJ1-4; D possibly corresponds to TRBD1 (5 bases). CDR3 sequence (DNA): TGTGCCAGCAGTTCCCTCGGGGGGAATAATGAAAAACTGTTTTTT. This translates into CASSSLGGNNEKLFF.